The clone carrying this TCR beta chain was seen only a few times. Its antigen is not known. These data belong to a study of T cell repertoires in cytomegalovirus infection. Background on the study: Selection of CMV epitopes for the study included recently identified HLA-C-restricted and well-studied HLA-B-restricted ones. CMV infection together with matching HLA type was indicated by public TCR beta signatures.

One entry per CDR3 protein results from TCRdb running MiXCR on the reads. The sample contains nearly 700,000 distinct CDR3 sequences, roughly a third of which appear only once. Per germline, CDR1 SGHVS and CDR2 FQNEAQ. V shed 7 bases and J shed 2 bases, with 18 bases lying between them. CDR3 size: 15 residues. Points from the study as a whole: CMV-specific HLA-C-restricted TCR beta clonotypes dominated the ex vivo response.

The sample consisted of cultured PBMCs, taken from culture after CMV antigen stimulation. The rearrangement joins TRBV7-8 to TRBJ2-7; D assignment may be TRBD1 or TRBD2 (5 bases each). The TCR originated in a human donor in good health (CMV status not recorded). Some clones in this sample may be carry-over from other donors' samples. CDR3 coding DNA: TGTGCCAGCACCAACGGTCGGGACGGAACCTACGAGCAGTACTTC. This translates into CASTNGRDGTYEQYF.